The T cell receptor beta chain under discussion was sequenced for a study of T cell repertoires in cytomegalovirus infection. Whole-study results and caveats: The ex vivo response showed dominance by HLA-C-restricted CMV-specific TCR beta clonotypes.

V dropped 1 base and J dropped 4 bases, with 7 bases sitting between them. Germline CDR1 is SGHVS and CDR2 is FQNEAQ. The CDR3 totals 14 residues. This clonotype was counted ten times or more. Antigen specificity is unknown. TCRdb passed the reads through MiXCR, listing each CDR3 protein once. The data show about 260,000 distinct CDR3 sequences, with approximately 14% seen just once and around 9.5% held by the top ten. Sample: PBMCs. This TCR was sampled from a human donor in good health (CMV status not recorded). Some clones in this sample may be carry-over from other donors' samples. V is TRBV7-8 and J is TRBJ2-2; D is unclear. CDR3: CASSLVQATGELFF. CDR3 nucleotide sequence: TGTGCCAGCAGCTTAGTTCAGGCCACCGGGGAGCTGTTTTTT.